This passage covers 25 T cell receptor beta chains from one sample sequenced in a study of T-cell reconstitution after alpha-beta-depleted transplantation in children. Unique molecular identifiers tagged the TCRbeta library. In TCRdb, the PCR reads were re-called with MiXCR into one record per CDR3 protein. The table has fewer than 85,000 distinct CDR3 sequences, approximately 14% seen once. Material: PBMCs, mostly from graft donor cells, obtained 180 days after TCRalphabeta/CD19-depleted stem cell transplant. These receptors originate from a male patient aged 2 to 10 who had a stem cell transplant for acute lymphoblastic leukemia, so the T cells may come from the graft donor.

CDR3: CASSFWGARGQPQHF. The CDR3 DNA reads TGTGCCAGCAGTTTCTGGGGGGCTAGGGGTCAGCCCCAGCATTTT. This chain uses TRBV28 with TRBJ1-5; weak D call: TRBD1 (6 bases). This CDR3 region has 15 residues. Germline values: CDR1 MDHEN, CDR2 SYDVKM. V lost 3 bases and J 6 bases, leaving 15 bases between the germline ends.

This clonotype was recorded many times. This rearrangement joins TRBV6-5 to TRBJ1-1; the D is unclear. Germline CDR1 MNHEY, CDR2 SVGAGI. V was pared by 2 bases and J by 8 bases, with 18 bases between. The length of the CDR3 is 15 residues. CDR3 sequence (DNA): TGTGCCAGCAGTTACCCCTCGACGGGCAGGTGGGAAGCTTTCTTT. This translates into CASSYPSTGRWEAFF.

The rearrangement uses TRBV4-3 and TRBJ1-2; 8 bases map to TRBD1. Per germline, CDR1 LGHNA and CDR2 YSLEER. The CDR3 is 14 residues long. J lost 4 bases, V lost 10 bases, and 11 bases had no gene match. The CDR3 sequence: CATSPGTGIYGYTF. CDR3 bases: TGCGCCACCAGTCCCGGGACAGGAATCTATGGCTACACCTTC.

The chain links TRBV6-4 to TRBJ1-2; possibly TRBD1 for D (6 bases). V shed 8 bases and J shed 1 base, with 8 bases lying between them. CDR1 MRHNA and CDR2 SNTAGT come from the germline V gene. The CDR3 runs 12 residues. The CDR3 DNA is TGTGCCAGCCGGGACAATAACTATGGCTACACCTTC. Protein sequence: CASRDNNYGYTF.

The rearrangement uses TRBV4-3 and TRBJ2-1, with TRBD1 matching over 10 bases. This CDR3 has 20 residues. Losses at the gene ends were 2 bases for V and 6 bases for J; bases not matched to a gene: 19. From germline, CDR1 is LGHNA and CDR2 YSLEER. CDR3 sequence: CASSQSPGQGWMVYSNEQFF. The CDR3 nucleotides read TGCGCCAGCAGCCAATCCCCGGGACAGGGGTGGATGGTGTACAGCAATGAGCAGTTCTTC.

Points on this clonotype: A clone one base away is much larger, so this may be a read error. The chain employs TRBV19 and TRBJ2-5; the match to TRBD2 covers 7 bases. This CDR3 comprises 14 residues. The germline V gene encodes CDR1 LNHDA and CDR2 SQIVND (reference sequence). The CDR3 DNA sequence: TGTGCCAGAAGTATCGTCAGCGGGGCGAAGACCCAGTACTTC. This translates into CARSIVSGAKTQYF.

This clonotype was detected ten times or more. V is TRBV20-1 and J is TRBJ1-2; D is unclear. From germline, CDR1 is DFQATT and CDR2 SNEGSKA (reference sequence). The V end lost 5 bases, the J end lost 4 bases, and 14 bases lay between the germline ends. This CDR3 comprises 13 residues. CDR3 protein: CSAHRRRSYGYTF. The CDR3 DNA reads as TGCAGTGCTCATCGACGGCGGTCCTATGGCTACACCTTC.

This clonotype was observed a few times. This chain uses TRBV19 with TRBJ1-5; D uncertain. The V gene lost 5 bases and the J gene lost 2 bases, with 10 bases spanning the gap. This CDR3 has 14 amino acids. CDR1 is LNHDA and CDR2 is SQIVND in the germline V gene (reference sequence). This CDR3 is CASSLPGRNQPQHF. The CDR3, as DNA: TGTGCCAGTAGTTTGCCGGGCCGCAATCAGCCCCAGCATTTT.

J is TRBJ2-1 and V is TRBV7-3, with 8 bases that match TRBD1. The CDR3 contains 17 residues. The V and J ends lost 2 bases and 7 bases, in that order; junction bases with no gene match: 13. Germline lookup yields CDR1 SGHTA and CDR2 FQGTGA. This chain's CDR3 is CASSLARGQGGKNEQFF. CDR3 bases: TGTGCCAGCAGCTTAGCCAGAGGACAGGGTGGCAAAAATGAGCAGTTCTTC.

The genes are TRBV9 and TRBJ2-3; D gene unclear. The CDR3 runs 14 residues. Between the trimmed V and J ends, which lost 7 bases and 2 bases, there was a span of 14 bases. CDR1 is SGDLS, CDR2 YYNGEE, per germline. This CDR3 is CASALVPFTDTQYF. Written as DNA, the CDR3 is TGTGCCAGCGCCCTCGTTCCTTTCACAGATACGCAGTATTTT.

In this sample, this clonotype turned up many times. The chain carries TRBV5-1 and TRBJ1-2, with TRBD1 matching 7 bases. V lost 5 bases and J lost 0; bases outside the gene matches: 4. This CDR3 has 14 amino acids. The germline gives CDR1 SGHRS, CDR2 YFSETQ. This CDR3 reads CASRNTGANYGYTF. The CDR3 nucleotides are TGCGCCAGCAGAAACACAGGGGCTAACTATGGCTACACCTTC.

This chain joins TRBV6-6 and TRBJ2-5; D call uncertain. Trimming shortened V by 5 bases and J by 5 bases, and 9 bases separated the two germline ends. The germline CDR1 and CDR2 sequences are MNHNY and SVGAGI (reference sequence). CDR3 size: 12 residues. The CDR3 nucleotides read TGTGCCAGCAGTGCTAGATCCGAGACCCAGTACTTC. It translates to CASSARSETQYF.

The chain carries TRBV13 and TRBJ2-5; possibly TRBD2 for D (7 bases). Germline lookup yields CDR1 PRHDT and CDR2 FYEKMQ (reference sequence). The CDR3 runs to 15 residues. Deletions cut 0 bases from V and 5 bases from J, with 13 bases between. DNA of the CDR3: TGTGCCAGCAGCTTAGGCCGGGGGGCCGGTGAGACCCAGTACTTC. It encodes CASSLGRGAGETQYF.

To note about this clonotype: The junction and the germline gene differ at one end; a read error may be behind it. This chain links TRBV12-5 with TRBJ2-6, with D perhaps matching TRBD2 (6 bases). Germline V gives CDR1 LGHNT, CDR2 FRNRAP. This CDR3 region has 14 residues. The CDR3 region is CASGPGAGANVLSF. CDR3 in DNA: TGTGCTAGCGGTCCGGGAGCTGGGGCCAACGTCCTGTCTTTC.

Ten or more counts support this clonotype. The chain recombines TRBV7-2 with TRBJ1-5; D call uncertain. The V and J ends lost 4 bases and 0 bases respectively, with 4 bases between them. Per the germline V gene, CDR1 is SGHTA and CDR2 is FQGNSA. There are 13 residues in the CDR3. As DNA, the CDR3 is TGTGCCAGCAGCTCCAATAGCAATCAGCCCCAGCATTTT. Translation: CASSSNSNQPQHF.

This clonotype turned up a few times. V and J are TRBV12-3 or TRBV12-4 and TRBJ2-5, with 7 bases matching TRBD2. After removal of 7 bases from V and 8 bases from J, the junction contained 10 bases not matched to a gene. This CDR3 spans 13 amino acids. CDR3 in amino acids: CASTFPGGVTQYF. CDR3 sequence (DNA): TGTGCCAGCACCTTCCCGGGGGGTGTTACCCAGTACTTC.

The gene calls are TRBV5-1 and TRBJ2-3; tentatively, D is TRBD1 (6 bases). The CDR3 runs to 14 residues. V lost 4 bases and J 6 bases, leaving 15 bases between the germline ends. Per the germline V gene, CDR1 is SGHRS and CDR2 is YFSETQ. This chain's CDR3 is CASSRDRYLDTQYF. The CDR3 DNA reads TGCGCCAGCAGCCGCGACAGGTACCTGGATACGCAGTATTTT.

V and J are TRBV6-1 and TRBJ2-6; 10 bases agree with TRBD1. This CDR3 comprises 17 residues. Germline CDR1 reads MNHNS; CDR2 reads SASEGT. Germline trimming cut 6 bases from V and 4 bases from J; bases unmatched to any gene: 9. CDR3 region: CASSPRDRGPGANVLTF. The CDR3 DNA reads as TGTGCCAGCAGCCCCCGGGACAGGGGACCCGGGGCCAACGTCCTGACTTTC.

The chain links TRBV20-1 to TRBJ1-1, with TRBD1 as a possible D gene (6 bases). This CDR3 has 13 residues. V shed 6 bases and J shed 5 bases, with 16 bases lying between them. Germline V gives CDR1 DFQATT, CDR2 SNEGSKA (reference sequence). CDR3 region: CSAGSLGGTEAFF. Here the CDR3 DNA reads TGCAGTGCGGGATCGTTAGGGGGAACTGAAGCTTTCTTT.

This clonotype was found a few times. The chain recombines TRBV7-2 with TRBJ2-7; D is possibly TRBD1 or TRBD2 (6 bases each). Germline-derived CDR1 and CDR2 are SGHTA and FQGNSA. The CDR3 runs to 14 residues. V was clipped by 2 bases and J by 1 base, with 9 bases between them. The CDR3 DNA sequence: TGTGCCAGCAGCTTAAAGGGGGGATCCTACGAGCAGTACTTC. Protein: CASSLKGGSYEQYF.

This rearrangement joins TRBV20-1 to TRBJ1-2, with D tentatively TRBD1 (6 bases). Germline CDR1 and CDR2: DFQATT and SNEGSKA (reference sequence). The CDR3 contains 16 residues. Deletions cut 0 bases from V and 5 bases from J, with 19 bases between. CDR3: CSARDMGAPGRYGYTF. The CDR3 nucleotides read TGCAGTGCTAGAGATATGGGGGCCCCGGGCCGATATGGCTACACCTTC.

This clonotype was observed a few times. The rearrangement uses TRBV7-9 and TRBJ2-7; no definite D call. This CDR3 is 15 amino acids long. The germline CDR1 and CDR2 sequences are SEHNR and FQNEAQ (reference sequence). Trimming cost V 6 bases and J 0 bases, with 15 bases left between them. The DNA for the CDR3 is TGTGCCAGCAGTTACCAGGTGGAAAGCTCCTACGAGCAGTACTTC. This sequence encodes CASSYQVESSYEQYF.

This clonotype has more than one count but fewer than ten. The rearrangement links TRBV15 to TRBJ2-7, with D possibly called TRBD1 or TRBD2 (5 bases each). The CDR3 is made up of 14 amino acids. V lost 6 bases to trimming and J lost 0 bases, with 12 bases between them. Germline values: CDR1 LNHNV, CDR2 YYDKDF (reference sequence). CDR3 region: CATSPGTVSYEQYF. The DNA of the CDR3 is TGTGCCACCAGTCCCGGGACGGTCTCCTACGAGCAGTACTTC.

The chain links TRBV20-1 to TRBJ2-4, with a tentative D call TRBD2 (5 bases). Germline V gene lookup returns CDR1 DFQATT and CDR2 SNEGSKA (reference sequence). V was trimmed by 0 bases and J by 1 base, leaving 10 bases between them. The CDR3 totals 15 residues. CDR3 sequence: CSARDTGWAKNIQYF. CDR3 nucleotides: TGCAGTGCTAGAGATACGGGGTGGGCCAAAAACATTCAGTACTTC.

This clonotype was detected ten times or more. The chain joins TRBV7-6 to TRBJ2-3; D assignment may be TRBD1 or TRBD2 (5 bases each). V was shortened by 5 bases and J by 2 bases, with 17 bases between the two germline ends. Germline CDR1 and CDR2: SGHVS and FNYEAQ. This CDR3 has 16 residues. The CDR3 loop is CASSDGTHYLTDTQYF. The CDR3 nucleotides read TGTGCCAGCAGCGATGGGACCCACTACCTCACAGATACGCAGTATTTT. Supplemented by reference TRBV7-6 and TRBJ2-3, the full variable domain reads GAGVSQSPRYKVTKRGQDVALRCDPISGHVSLYWYRQALGQGPEFLTYFNYEAQQDKSGLPNDRFSAERPEGSISTLTIQRTEQRDSAMYRCASSDGTHYLTDTQYFGPGTRLTVL.